One and the same sample provided the 30 T cell receptor beta chains below, sequenced in a study of T cells in Graves' hyperthyroidism and ophthalmopathy. Amplification targeted TCR beta CDR3 regions from RNA transcripts. The HTBI primer set drove a first-round RT-PCR of the TCR CDR3. TCRdb re-called the multiplex PCR reads through MiXCR, storing one row per CDR3 protein. The sample contains around 620,000 distinct CDR3 sequences, around 16% of which appear only once. Sequences were obtained from blood. These receptors all come from a woman under 40 with Graves' hyperthyroidism.

This clonotype was detected many times. The chain recombines TRBV24-1 with TRBJ1-5; D may be TRBD1 (5 bases). V lost 1 base, J lost 6 bases, and 9 bases lay in between. This CDR3 has 14 residues. Germline V gives CDR1 KGHDR, CDR2 SFDVKD. The CDR3 spells CATSDFEGRQPQHF. Written as DNA, the CDR3 is TGTGCCACCAGTGATTTTGAGGGACGTCAGCCCCAGCATTTT.

CDR3: CASSGLREGKGQPQHF. CDR3 bases: TGTGCCAGCAGTGGTCTCAGGGAGGGTAAAGGTCAGCCCCAGCATTTT. The chain recombines TRBV6-1 with TRBJ1-5; D might be TRBD1 (5 bases). The CDR3 is 16 amino acids. V gave up 4 bases and J gave up 6 bases, with 19 bases separating them. CDR1 is MNHNS, CDR2 SASEGT, per germline.

This clonotype was observed at least ten times. This chain connects TRBV6-4 to TRBJ2-3, with 9 positions matching TRBD2. V shed 0 bases and J 5 bases; nucleotides not matched to a gene: 0. Germline CDR1 is MRHNA and CDR2 is SNTAGT. This CDR3 spans 14 amino acids. The CDR3 protein is CASSDSSGRDTQYF. The CDR3 DNA sequence: TGTGCCAGCAGTGACTCTAGCGGGAGAGATACGCAGTATTTT.

About this clonotype: A much larger clone lies one base from this, so it may be a read error. The V call is TRBV2, the J call TRBJ1-4; the match to TRBD1 covers 7 bases. CDR3 length: 15 residues. Germline CDR1 reads SNHLY; CDR2 reads FYNNEI. The CDR3 DNA reads TGTGCCAGCAACCGACAGGGAACAACTAATGAAAAACTGCTTTTT. It specifies CASNRQGTTNEKLLF.

In its sample, this clonotype was seen many times. This chain joins TRBV5-1 and TRBJ2-7; no definite D call. CDR1 is SGHRS and CDR2 is YFSETQ in the germline V gene. The CDR3 consists of 13 residues. V lost 3 bases and J 3 bases, leaving 10 bases between the germline ends. CDR3 residues: CASSYGTDYEQYF. The CDR3 DNA sequence: TGCGCCAGCAGCTATGGCACCGACTACGAGCAGTACTTC.

The sample holds many counts of this clonotype. This chain uses TRBV20-1 with TRBJ2-7, with D maybe TRBD2 (6 bases). CDR3 length: 12 residues. Germline assignment: CDR1 DFQATT and CDR2 SNEGSKA (reference sequence). Between the trimmed V and J ends, which lost 6 bases and 2 bases, there was a span of 11 bases. CDR3 sequence reads: CSATRTTYEQYF. The CDR3 nucleotides read TGCAGTGCCACCAGGACTACCTACGAGCAGTACTTC.

This clonotype was counted many times. The J gene is TRBJ2-1, the V gene TRBV6-1, with D perhaps TRBD1 (6 bases). This CDR3 is 12 amino acids long. Germline loops: CDR1 MNHNS, CDR2 SASEGT. V lost 7 bases and J 6 bases, leaving 10 bases between the germline ends. The DNA of the CDR3 is TGTGCCAGCATGGGGGCGTCCAATGAGCAGTTCTTC. It codes for CASMGASNEQFF.

This clonotype occurred a few times. This rearrangement joins TRBV9 to TRBJ2-7, with a possible D match to TRBD2 (5 bases). Germline V gives CDR1 SGDLS, CDR2 YYNGEE. The V and J ends lost 4 bases and 4 bases respectively, with 9 bases between them. The CDR3 contains 12 residues. The CDR3, as DNA: TGTGCCAGCAGCATGGGAGATTACGAGCAGTACTTC. Translation: CASSMGDYEQYF.

Ten or more counts support this clonotype. The V gene is TRBV30, the J gene TRBJ1-4; no definite D call. The CDR3 extends over 13 amino acids. The germline gives CDR1 GTSNPN, CDR2 SVGIG (reference sequence). Trimming pared 0 bases from V and 7 bases from J, leaving 9 bases between. The CDR3 protein is CAWSVTNPEKLFF. The CDR3 DNA reads TGTGCCTGGAGTGTAACGAACCCTGAAAAACTGTTTTTT.

J is TRBJ2-5 and V is TRBV4-2; TRBD2 matches 8 bases. Per the germline V gene, CDR1 is LGHNA and CDR2 is YNFKEQ. V was pared by 0 bases and J by 2 bases, with 11 bases of the junction left unmatched. The CDR3 contains 18 residues. The CDR3, as DNA: TGTGCCAGCAGCCAAGACCGAGCGGGAGCAGGGTCGCAAGAGACCCAGTACTTC. This codes for CASSQDRAGAGSQETQYF.

The chain couples TRBV19 to TRBJ1-2; no clear D gene. This CDR3 has 12 amino acids. The germline V and J ends were trimmed by 7 bases and 0 bases, with 6 bases remaining between them. Germline values: CDR1 LNHDA, CDR2 SQIVND (reference sequence). The CDR3 here is CASTTANYGYTF. CDR3 bases: TGTGCCAGTACTACAGCTAACTATGGCTACACCTTC.

This clonotype was counted at least ten times. The chain uses TRBV20-1 and TRBJ2-5, with TRBD2 matching 12 bases. The junction had 1 base not matched to a gene; V was cut back by 5 bases and J by 6 bases. Germline CDR1 and CDR2: DFQATT and SNEGSKA (reference sequence). CDR3 size: 12 residues. This CDR3 reads CSALAGGQTQYF. The CDR3 DNA follows: TGCAGTGCTCTAGCGGGAGGGCAGACCCAGTACTTC.

DNA of the CDR3: TGTGCCAGCAGCCATGTACCGAACACTGAAGCTTTCTTT. Its translation is CASSHVPNTEAFF. The gene calls are TRBV7-3 and TRBJ1-1; no firm D call. V was clipped by 5 bases and J by 1 base, with 8 bases between them. The germline CDR1 and CDR2 sequences are SGHTA and FQGTGA. The CDR3 has 13 residues.

This clonotype was counted many times. The chain combines TRBV5-1 with TRBJ2-1; 7 positions match TRBD1. The CDR3 runs to 14 residues. Germline values: CDR1 SGHRS, CDR2 YFSETQ. J lost 7 bases, V lost 2 bases, and 6 bases had no gene match. The CDR3 sequence: CASSFPTGKNEQFF. The CDR3 nucleotides are TGCGCCAGCAGCTTCCCGACAGGGAAAAATGAGCAGTTCTTC.

This clonotype was seen many times. The genes are TRBV30 and TRBJ1-6, with TRBD1 as a possible D gene (6 bases). The CDR3 is made up of 14 amino acids. Trimming took 2 bases from V and 9 from J, leaving 14 bases between them. Germline loops: CDR1 GTSNPN, CDR2 SVGIG (reference sequence). The DNA for the CDR3 is TGTGCCTGGAGTTTAGGGCAGGGGCGTTCACCCCTCCACTTT. Protein sequence: CAWSLGQGRSPLHF.

This clonotype was recorded many times. The rearrangement joins TRBV20-1 to TRBJ2-1; TRBD2 might be the D (5 bases). This CDR3 is built from 15 residues. V shed 7 bases and J shed 2 bases, with 18 bases lying between them. CDR1 is DFQATT, CDR2 SNEGSKA, per germline (reference sequence). CDR3 DNA: TGCAGTGTTAACGACCGGGAAAAAACCTACAATGAGCAGTTCTTC. It translates to CSVNDREKTYNEQFF.

This clonotype was counted many times. The genes are TRBV7-3 and TRBJ2-3, with D maybe TRBD1 (5 bases). This CDR3 spans 14 amino acids. Trimming took off 2 bases at V and 2 bases at J, with 8 bases between the two ends. From germline, CDR1 is SGHTA and CDR2 FQGTGA. CDR3 loop: CASSLPTVTDTQYF. The DNA for the CDR3 is TGTGCCAGCAGCTTACCGACAGTCACAGATACGCAGTATTTT.

This clonotype was observed a few times. The chain recombines TRBV3-1 with TRBJ1-4; 8 positions agree with TRBD1. Germline V CDR1 and CDR2: LGHDT, YNNKEL (reference sequence). The ends lost 7 bases at V and 3 bases at J; junction bases unmatched: 7. This CDR3 is 15 amino acids long. CDR3: CASNDRGKANEKLFF. In DNA form, the CDR3 reads TGTGCCAGCAACGACAGGGGAAAAGCTAATGAAAAACTGTTTTTT.

The chain has TRBV7-2 and TRBJ2-3; D is ambiguous. V lost 11 bases and J lost 0, with 15 bases in between. The CDR3 is made up of 14 amino acids. Germline loops: CDR1 SGHTA, CDR2 FQGNSA. CDR3 nucleotide sequence: TGTGCCGCTACTGATGGGCAGAGCACAGATACGCAGTATTTT. Protein sequence: CAATDGQSTDTQYF. Full variable domain (missing parts from reference TRBV7-2 and TRBJ2-3): GAGVSQSPSNKVTEKGKDVELRCDPISGHTALYWYRQSLGQGLEFLIYFQGNSAPDKSGLPSDRFSAERTGGSVSTLTIQRTQQEDSAVYLCAATDGQSTDTQYFGPGTRLTVL.

The genes are TRBV5-1 and TRBJ1-1; D gene uncertain. Germline CDR1 and CDR2: SGHRS and YFSETQ. CDR3 length equals 14 residues. Between the trimmed V and J ends, which lost 2 bases and 0 bases, there was a span of 8 bases. The chain's CDR3 is CASSFIPMNTEAFF. CDR3 in DNA: TGCGCCAGCAGCTTTATCCCGATGAACACTGAAGCTTTCTTT.

This chain connects TRBV5-8 to TRBJ1-3, with no clear D. Per germline, CDR1 SGHTS and CDR2 YDEGEE. Trimming cost V 0 bases and J 2 bases, with 3 bases left between them. This CDR3 comprises 13 residues. CDR3 coding DNA: TGTGCCAGCAGCTTGGACACTGGAAACACCATATATTTT. Translated, it gives CASSLDTGNTIYF.

J is TRBJ1-6 and V is TRBV6-1; TRBD1 aligns across 10 bases. Germline trimming cut 5 bases from V and 11 bases from J; bases unmatched to any gene: 9. The CDR3 spans 15 residues. Germline values: CDR1 MNHNS, CDR2 SASEGT. The CDR3 region has the DNA TGTGCCAGCAGTTCTTTACCGGGACAGGGGACACCCCTCCACTTT. Its translation: CASSSLPGQGTPLHF.

This clonotype came up a few times. The V call is TRBV30, the J call TRBJ1-5, with TRBD1 matching over 10 bases. This CDR3 contains 22 residues. Germline V gene data show CDR1 as GTSNPN and CDR2 as SVGIG (reference sequence). V lost 3 bases, J lost 0 bases, and 23 bases stayed unmatched. In DNA form, the CDR3 reads TGTGCCTGGAGCCCTGTTGGGACAGGGGTCGCTTCCTTCGCCTTTAGCAATCAGCCCCAGCATTTT. Protein sequence: CAWSPVGTGVASFAFSNQPQHF.

V is TRBV19 and J is TRBJ1-1; D is perhaps TRBD1 (6 bases). CDR3 length equals 12 residues. CDR1 is LNHDA and CDR2 is SQIVND in the germline V gene (reference sequence). The V and J ends lost 7 bases and 6 bases respectively, with 12 bases between them. In DNA, the CDR3 is TGTGCCAGTAACTGGGGGCTGGCTGAAGCTTTCTTT. This translates into CASNWGLAEAFF.

This chain connects TRBV7-3 to TRBJ2-5, with D possibly TRBD2 on 7 matching bases. CDR3 length equals 15 residues. CDR1 is SGHTA and CDR2 is FQGTGA in the germline V gene. With 2 bases removed from V and 5 bases from J, the gap between germline ends came to 15 bases. CDR3 bases: TGTGCCAGCAGCTTACTAGGGGGGCGGGAGGAGACCCAGTACTTC. It yields the protein CASSLLGGREETQYF.

This clonotype was detected ten times or more. This chain joins TRBV20-1 and TRBJ2-1; no clear D. This CDR3 is built from 11 residues. CDR1 and CDR2 (germline): DFQATT, SNEGSKA (reference sequence). V shed 6 bases and J shed 7 bases, with 10 bases lying between them. CDR3 sequence: CSAALGNEQFF. As DNA, the CDR3 is TGCAGTGCCGCCTTAGGGAATGAGCAGTTCTTC.

This clonotype was observed many times. The rearrangement links TRBV7-2 to TRBJ1-5, with 8 bases identical to TRBD1. Germline V gene lookup returns CDR1 SGHTA and CDR2 FQGNSA. J was trimmed by 6 bases and V by 5 bases; bases with no gene match: 9. The CDR3 loop spans 15 amino acids. CDR3 sequence reads: CASSPWTGTSQPQHF. The CDR3 DNA is TGTGCCAGCAGCCCATGGACAGGGACCAGTCAGCCCCAGCATTTT.

This clonotype came up a few times. The rearrangement joins TRBV19 to TRBJ2-2, with D possibly matching TRBD1 (6 bases). The CDR3 has 14 residues. V shed 6 bases and J shed 6 bases, with 14 bases lying between them. CDR1 is LNHDA, CDR2 SQIVND, per germline (reference sequence). CDR3 nucleotides: TGTGCCAGTAGACCCGGTGGGGGCCCCGGGGAGCTGTTTTTT. Its protein is CASRPGGGPGELFF.

V and J are TRBV9 and TRBJ2-5; 11 bases match TRBD2. J was trimmed by 2 bases and V by 2 bases; bases with no gene match: 8. CDR3 size: 17 residues. In germline, CDR1 is SGDLS, CDR2 YYNGEE. The DNA of the CDR3 is TGTGCCAGCAGCGTGACTAGCGGGGACGGTCCGCAAGAGACCCAGTACTTC. Translating it yields CASSVTSGDGPQETQYF.

This clonotype was seen more than once but under ten times. A much bigger clone sits one base away, suggesting this may be a read error. The chain couples TRBV11-3 to TRBJ2-7, with D maybe TRBD2 (5 bases). The CDR3 consists of 15 residues. Germline assignment: CDR1 SGHNT and CDR2 YENEEA. Written as DNA, the CDR3 is TGTGCCAGCAGCCCGACACTAGGACGGTTCTACGATCAGTACTTC. Encoded protein: CASSPTLGRFYDQYF.